This T cell receptor (beta chain) stems from a study of blood T cells in healthy people across ages. About this clonotype itself: The antigen is unknown.

A J-beta primer mix and a sample-barcoded 5' primer were used in a second PCR of roughly 7 to 12 cycles. Each TCR beta cDNA got a 12-nucleotide random molecular identifier. TCRdb re-analysed the 5' RACE reads in MiXCR, keeping a single row per CDR3 protein. The sample has approximately 600,000 distinct CDR3 sequences, 58% seen once. The CDR3 consists of 13 residues. CDR1 and CDR2 from the germline V gene are LNHDA and SQIVND (reference sequence). The V end was cut by 3 bases, the J end by 3 bases, with 9 bases between. Donors ranged from roughly 6 to 100 years old and were healthy Caucasians in Russia. Findings and limits, study-wide: Without sorted subsets, naive and antigen-experienced compartments could not be conclusively compared. Long-lived and aged donors differed, with more naive CD4+ cells and higher diversity in the long-lived.

This receptor was identified in a man aged 55 to 70 in good health. Sequenced material: blood. The V call is TRBV19, the J call TRBJ2-7; a possible D gene is TRBD2 (6 bases). CDR3 protein: CASSMGLLYEQYF. DNA of the CDR3: TGTGCCAGTAGTATGGGACTTCTCTACGAGCAGTACTTC.